The following is a T cell receptor beta chain sequence with its context. Its antigen is not known. Indicated time point: week 35, safety follow-up. Every single dose of the vaccine, 300 ug of mutant IDH1 20-mer peptide, came with topical imiquimod. The CDR3 is 15 residues long. CDR1 MGHDK and CDR2 SYGVNS come from the germline V gene. V shed 4 bases and J 7 bases; nucleotides not matched to a gene: 9. The data are from a study of a mutant IDH1 vaccine in newly diagnosed glioma. Sequencing was performed with immunoSEQ multiplex PCR; in TCRdb, only in-frame clones are kept and a portion is missing. In the table there are some 30,000 clones, 79% of which are singletons. Study-wide results and limits: Researchers report vaccine-induced immune responses in over 90% of patients.

Sequencing was performed on PBMCs, taken from a glioma patient whose treatment included an IDH1 peptide vaccine. The TCR comes from a woman aged 25 to 39 with glioma. Some clones in this sample may be carry-over from other donors' samples. The V and J genes are TRBV25-1 and TRBJ2-1, with 8 bases that match TRBD2. The CDR3 bases are TGTGCCAGCAGTGCCCCCGGGACTAGGGGGAATGAGCAGTTCTTC. This sequence encodes CASSAPGTRGNEQFF. Based on the CDR3 plus reference TRBV25-1 and TRBJ2-1, the full variable domain is EADIYQTPRYLVIGTGKKITLECSQTMGHDKMYWYQQDPGMELHLIHYSYGVNSTEKGDLSSESTVSRIRTEHFPLTLESARPSHTSQYLCASSAPGTRGNEQFFGPGTRLTVL.